A selection of T cell receptor beta chains follows, all from one sample in a study of CD8 T cells in Susac syndrome. A single record per CDR3 protein comes from TCRdb applying MiXCR to the immunoSEQ multiplex PCR reads. The sample contains about 120,000 distinct CDR3 sequences, approximately 93% of which appear only once. The sample comprised CD4+ T cells from PBMCs. All receptors derive from a human donor with multiple sclerosis. The CDR3 runs from the conserved cysteine through the conserved F or W.

v_call,cdr3_aa
TRBV7-7,CASSLGLAEGETQYF
TRBV5-1,CASSELGGYGYTF
TRBV5-4,CASSLEPTNTGELFF
TRBV25-1,CASRSRGGNTEAFF
TRBV7-9,CASSSQTGTEAFF
TRBV3-1,CASSQDRLPDTQYF
TRBV29-1,CSVKYVRTGEQYF
TRBV5-4,CASSIGTPYNEQFF
TRBV30,CAWKKDLLSNQPQHF
TRBV29-1,CSVQGQGDSPLHF
TRBV18,CASSPSSTDTQYF
TRBV18,CASSPDRTLHF
TRBV29-1,CTVRKQNTGELFF
TRBV19,CASSIKVTYEQYF
TRBV27,CASSLAGTGNQPQHF
TRBV19,CASSIEGQGAEAFF
TRBV5-4,CASSSTDRAGNTIYF
TRBV28,CASSSLAAGLSETQYF
TRBV19,CASLSGAVGEKLFF
TRBV7-3,CASSQGAVTDTQYF
TRBV2,CASLLIPASQETQYF
TRBV3-1,CASSQLGIDEQYF
TRBV6-5,CASSYGQGHYGYTF
TRBV3-1,CASSQGSGFYGYTF
TRBV3-1,CASSQGRGQTSTQYF
TRBV11-2,CASSPVMRTRRSSYEQYF
TRBV5-6,CASTPSPSDSYNEQFF
TRBV20-1,CSASGTGNQREVYEQYF
TRBV5-1,CASSLVGRVGETQYF